Listed here are 6 T cell receptor beta chains from one sample, sequenced in a study of cytomegalovirus exposure and HLA in healthy donors. The PCR ran on 60 Vbeta and 13 Jbeta primers. Data came from immunoSEQ multiplex PCR; TCRdb stores just in-frame clones and leaves some out. Of over 130,000 clones in the sample, over 80% were seen once. Sequencing was performed on PBMCs. These receptors all come from a female donor in good health and CMV-seronegative.

This clone was detected only a few times. This chain links TRBV29-1 with TRBJ2-7; no clear D gene. The V gene's germline CDR1 is SQVTM and CDR2 ANQGSEA. V was cut by 4 bases and J by 0 bases, with 7 bases left in between. The CDR3 is made up of 12 amino acids. CDR3 sequence (DNA): TGCAGCGTTGCACGGTTCTCCTACGAGCAGTACTTC. It is translated as CSVARFSYEQYF.

V is TRBV19 and J is TRBJ2-7; possible D gene TRBD1, 6 bases. The CDR3 is made up of 14 amino acids. CDR1 and CDR2 (germline): LNHDA, SQIVND (reference sequence). Trimming pared 2 bases from V and 5 bases from J, leaving 13 bases between. Written as DNA, the CDR3 is TGTGCCAGTAGTATAAATCCGTACAGGGACGAGCAGTACTTC. It translates to CASSINPYRDEQYF.

Only one count was recorded for this clone. This rearrangement joins TRBV15 to TRBJ2-7; tentative D call: TRBD1 (6 bases). Germline CDR1 is LNHNV and CDR2 is YYDKDF (reference sequence). CDR3 size: 13 residues. The V gene lost 5 bases and the J gene lost 5 bases, with 13 bases spanning the gap. The CDR3: CATSQGHIDEQYF. The CDR3, as DNA: TGTGCCACCAGCCAGGGACATATCGACGAGCAGTACTTC.

The chain carries TRBV4-2 and TRBJ2-1, with D possibly being TRBD2 (5 bases). CDR3 length: 16 residues. Deletions cut 0 bases from V and 8 bases from J, with 17 bases between. CDR1 is LGHNA and CDR2 is YNFKEQ in the germline V gene. CDR3 nucleotide sequence: TGTGCCAGCAGCCAAGAAGACGGGGAAGGCGTGGATGAGCAGTTCTTC. Its translation: CASSQEDGEGVDEQFF.

This clone was counted once. V gene TRBV5-1 combines with J gene TRBJ2-3; D ambiguous. The CDR3 extends over 15 amino acids. V lost 2 bases and J lost 1, with 11 bases in between. Looked up from germline, CDR1 is SGHRS and CDR2 is YFSETQ. CDR3 sequence: CASSLVYVGTDTQYF. As DNA, the CDR3 is TGCGCCAGCAGCTTAGTCTACGTGGGCACAGATACGCAGTATTTT.

The CDR3 nucleotides are TGTGCCATCAGTGCTGGAGGGAGGGGATATGAGCAGTTCTTC. This translates into CAISAGGRGYEQFF. The chain uses TRBV10-3 and TRBJ2-1, with 7 nucleotides matching TRBD2. The V gene's germline CDR1 is ENHRY and CDR2 SYGVKD. CDR3 size: 14 residues. Trimming removed 4 bases from V and 8 bases from J; junction bases left unmatched: 8.